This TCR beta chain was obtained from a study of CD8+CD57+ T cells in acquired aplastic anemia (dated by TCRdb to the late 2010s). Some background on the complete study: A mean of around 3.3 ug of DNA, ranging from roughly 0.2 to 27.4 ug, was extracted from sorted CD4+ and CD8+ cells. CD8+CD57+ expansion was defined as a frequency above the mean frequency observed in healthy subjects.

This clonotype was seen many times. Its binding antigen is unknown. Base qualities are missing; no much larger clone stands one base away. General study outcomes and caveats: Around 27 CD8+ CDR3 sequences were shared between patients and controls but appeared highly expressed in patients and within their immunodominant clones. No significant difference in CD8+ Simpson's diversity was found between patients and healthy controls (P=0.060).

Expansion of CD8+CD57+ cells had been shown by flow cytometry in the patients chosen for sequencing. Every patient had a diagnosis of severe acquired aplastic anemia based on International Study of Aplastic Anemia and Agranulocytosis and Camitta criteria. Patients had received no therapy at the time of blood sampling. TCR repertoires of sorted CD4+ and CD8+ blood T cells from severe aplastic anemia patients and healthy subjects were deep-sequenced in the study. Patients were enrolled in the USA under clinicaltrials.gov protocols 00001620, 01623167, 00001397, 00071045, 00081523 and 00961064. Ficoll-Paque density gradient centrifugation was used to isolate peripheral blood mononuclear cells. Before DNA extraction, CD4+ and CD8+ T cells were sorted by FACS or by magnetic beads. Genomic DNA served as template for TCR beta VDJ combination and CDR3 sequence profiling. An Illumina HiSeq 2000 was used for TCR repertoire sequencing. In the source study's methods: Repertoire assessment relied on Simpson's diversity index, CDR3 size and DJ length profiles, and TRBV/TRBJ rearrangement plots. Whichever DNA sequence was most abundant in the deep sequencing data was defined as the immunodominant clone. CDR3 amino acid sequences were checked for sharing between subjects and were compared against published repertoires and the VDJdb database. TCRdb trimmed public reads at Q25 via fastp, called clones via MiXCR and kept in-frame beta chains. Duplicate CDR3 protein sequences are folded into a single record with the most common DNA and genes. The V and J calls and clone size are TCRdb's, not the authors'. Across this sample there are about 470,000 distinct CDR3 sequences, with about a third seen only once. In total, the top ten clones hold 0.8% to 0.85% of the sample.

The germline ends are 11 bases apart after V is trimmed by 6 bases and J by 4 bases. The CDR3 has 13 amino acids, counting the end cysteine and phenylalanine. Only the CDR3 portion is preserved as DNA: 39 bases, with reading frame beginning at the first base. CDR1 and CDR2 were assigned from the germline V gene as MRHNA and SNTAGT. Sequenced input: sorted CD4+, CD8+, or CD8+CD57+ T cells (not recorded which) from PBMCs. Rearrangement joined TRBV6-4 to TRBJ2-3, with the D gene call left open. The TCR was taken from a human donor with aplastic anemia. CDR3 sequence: CASSPDVPDTQYF. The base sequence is TGTGCCAGCAGCCCCGACGTCCCAGATACGCAGTATTTT.